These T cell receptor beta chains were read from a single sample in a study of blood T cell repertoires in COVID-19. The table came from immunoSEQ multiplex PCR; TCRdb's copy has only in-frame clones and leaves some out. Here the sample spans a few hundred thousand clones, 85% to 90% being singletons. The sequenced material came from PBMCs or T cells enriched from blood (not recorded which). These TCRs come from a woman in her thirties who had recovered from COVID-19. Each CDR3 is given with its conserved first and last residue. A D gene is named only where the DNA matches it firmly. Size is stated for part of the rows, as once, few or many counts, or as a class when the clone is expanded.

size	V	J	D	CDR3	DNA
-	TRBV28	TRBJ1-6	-	CASSLWVLSGNSPLHF	TGTGCCAGCAGTTTATGGGTCCTTTCAGGGAACTCACCCCTCCACTTT
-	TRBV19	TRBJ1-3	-	CATTAGAFERTNTIYF	TGTGCCACCACGGCGGGGGCCTTCGAGCGTACGAACACCATATATTTT
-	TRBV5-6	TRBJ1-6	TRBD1	CASSLVGGDSPLHF	TGTGCCAGCAGCTTGGTAGGGGGCGATTCACCCCTCCACTTT
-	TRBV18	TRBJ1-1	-	CASSPPNTRHTEAFF	TGTGCCAGCTCACCACCAAACACCCGTCACACTGAAGCTTTCTTT
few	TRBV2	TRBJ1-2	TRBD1	CASRPRQGFNYGYTF	TGTGCCAGCAGGCCGAGACAGGGGTTTAACTATGGCTACACCTTC
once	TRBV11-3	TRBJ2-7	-	CASSLKSSYEQYF	TGTGCCAGCAGCTTAAAGAGCTCCTACGAGCAGTACTTC
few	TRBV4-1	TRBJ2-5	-	CASSPLQGTETQYF	TGCGCCAGCAGCCCTCTACAGGGTACTGAGACCCAGTACTTC
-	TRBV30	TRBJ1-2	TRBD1	CAWMTVTGGGYTF	TGTGCCTGGATGACGGTGACAGGGGGTGGCTACACCTTC
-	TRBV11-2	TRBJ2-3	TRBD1	CASSLGTGETDTQYF	TGTGCCAGCAGCTTAGGGACAGGGGAAACAGATACGCAGTATTTT
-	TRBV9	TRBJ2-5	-	CASSVGGGQETQYF	TGTGCCAGCAGCGTAGGAGGGGGCCAAGAGACCCAGTACTTC
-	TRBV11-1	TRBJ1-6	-	CASSLGTGSPLHF	TGTGCCAGCAGCTTAGGAACGGGTTCACCCCTCCACTTT
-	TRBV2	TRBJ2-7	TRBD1	CASSAGQGDEQYF	TGTGCCAGCAGTGCGGGACAGGGGGACGAGCAGTACTTC
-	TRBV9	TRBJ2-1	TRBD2	CASSVSGRSYNEQFF	TGTGCCAGCAGCGTTAGCGGGAGGTCCTACAATGAGCAGTTCTTC
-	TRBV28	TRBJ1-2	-	CASSIQGQPGYTF	TGTGCCAGCAGTATACAAGGACAGCCTGGCTACACCTTC
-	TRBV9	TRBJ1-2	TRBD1	CASSSGTGNGYTF	TGTGCCAGCAGCTCCGGGACAGGGAATGGGTACACCTTC
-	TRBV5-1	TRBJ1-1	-	CASSLNRGWTEAFF	TGCGCCAGCAGCTTAAATCGGGGTTGGACTGAAGCTTTCTTT
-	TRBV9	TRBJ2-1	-	CASSVAPRNNEQFF	TGTGCCAGCAGCGTAGCTCCGAGAAACAATGAGCAGTTCTTC
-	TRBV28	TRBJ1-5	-	CAISQGPPNQPQHF	TGTGCCATCTCCCAGGGCCCCCCCAATCAGCCCCAGCATTTT